This entry lists 19 T cell receptor beta chains sequenced from one sample in a study of T cell responses to AZD1222 COVID-19 vaccine. Profiled with immunoSEQ multiplex PCR; TCRdb holds only in-frame clones, not every one. This table holds about 78,000 clones, approximately 85% found once. The material sequenced was peripheral blood, taken on day 0 of MenACWY control vaccination. The origin of the receptors is an adult in good health.

This clone was seen only a few times. CDR3 in DNA: TGTGCCAGCAGTGCTAGCCCCTACGAGCAGTACTTC. Translating it yields CASSASPYEQYF. The chain carries TRBV2 and TRBJ2-7, with D maybe TRBD2 (5 bases). The CDR3 runs to 12 residues. Germline CDR1 is SNHLY and CDR2 is FYNNEI. The V end was cut by 4 bases, the J end by 2 bases, with 6 bases between.

The chain links TRBV7-2 to TRBJ2-2; D not certain. This CDR3 region has 15 residues. Germline V gene data show CDR1 as SGHTA and CDR2 as FQGNSA. Trimming cost V 5 bases and J 0 bases, with 10 bases left between them. The CDR3 region is CASSPGRANTGELFF. CDR3 DNA sequence: TGTGCCAGCAGCCCCGGCCGCGCGAACACCGGGGAGCTGTTTTTT.

This clone came up once. The V and J genes are TRBV5-5 and TRBJ2-3, with D perhaps TRBD1 or TRBD2 (6 bases each). This CDR3 contains 16 residues. V gave up 4 bases and J gave up 6 bases, with 21 bases separating them. CDR1 is SGHKS and CDR2 is YYEKEE in the germline V gene (reference sequence). The CDR3 region has the DNA TGTGCCAGCAGCCAGTGGGGGGCCCGGATCGATGATACGCAGTATTTT. Residues: CASSQWGARIDDTQYF.

This chain connects TRBV4-1 to TRBJ1-1, with D uncertain. Germline CDR1 and CDR2: MGHRA and YSYEKL. Trimming took off 6 bases at V and 6 bases at J, with 14 bases between the two ends. This CDR3 has 13 residues. Written as DNA, the CDR3 is TGCGCCAGCAGTCAAAGCGGTCGGCCTGAAGCTTTCTTT. Its protein is CASSQSGRPEAFF.

The chain recombines TRBV28 with TRBJ1-1; tentatively, D is TRBD1 (6 bases). This CDR3 is 13 amino acids long. Germline V CDR1 and CDR2: MDHEN, SYDVKM. Trimming cost V 10 bases and J 0 bases, with 12 bases left between them. The CDR3 DNA sequence: TGTGCCACCTCCAGGGGCATGAACACTGAAGCTTTCTTT. Translating it yields CATSRGMNTEAFF. Full variable domain (missing parts from reference TRBV28 and TRBJ1-1): DVKVTQSSRYLVKRTGEKVFLECVQDMDHENMFWYRQDPGLGLRLIYFSYDVKMKEKGDIPEGYSVSREKKERFSLILESASTNQTSMYLCATSRGMNTEAFFGQGTRLTVV.

The chain uses TRBV7-9 and TRBJ1-1; 7 positions agree with TRBD1. Germline V gives CDR1 SEHNR, CDR2 FQNEAQ (reference sequence). Trimming at V came to 5 bases and at J to 1 base, leaving 19 bases not matched to a gene. The CDR3 consists of 19 residues. The CDR3 spells CASSHNKGASTLKNTEAFF. The CDR3 nucleotides are TGTGCCAGCAGCCACAATAAGGGGGCTTCGACCTTAAAGAACACTGAAGCTTTCTTT.

V gene TRBV15 combines with J gene TRBJ2-2, with D unclear. Trimming left V 0 bases short and J 6 bases short, with 8 bases between. The germline CDR1 and CDR2 sequences are LNHNV and YYDKDF (reference sequence). The CDR3 totals 14 residues. The CDR3 region is CATSRDIGSGELFF. The CDR3 nucleotides read TGTGCCACCAGCAGAGATATAGGTTCCGGGGAGCTGTTTTTT.

This chain links TRBV24-1 with TRBJ2-2; D gene unclear. CDR1 and CDR2 (germline): KGHDR, SFDVKD. The CDR3 contains 15 residues. Trimming stripped 4 bases from V and 3 bases from J, with 11 bases between. The CDR3 nucleotides are TGTGCCACCAGTGAGCATTTAAAGGACACCGGGGAGCTGTTTTTT. It encodes CATSEHLKDTGELFF.

V and J are TRBV3-1 (or the pseudogene TRBV3-2) and TRBJ1-4; 7 nucleotides agree with TRBD1. This CDR3 spans 15 amino acids. The J segment lost 0 bases and the V segment lost 4 bases, leaving 2 bases of the junction unmatched. Germline loops: CDR1 LGHDT, CDR2 YNNKEL (reference sequence). The DNA for the CDR3 is TGTGCCAGCAGCCCAGGGGGAACAACTAATGAAAAACTGTTTTTT. Translating it yields CASSPGGTTNEKLFF.

The rearrangement joins TRBV5-1 to TRBJ1-4; tentative D call: TRBD1 (5 bases). Germline V gene lookup returns CDR1 SGHRS and CDR2 YFSETQ. The CDR3 extends over 14 amino acids. Trimming took 3 bases from V and 5 from J, leaving 11 bases between them. Here the CDR3 DNA reads TGCGCCAGCAGCTCGGGGCAGGAAAATGAAAAACTGTTTTTT. Translated: CASSSGQENEKLFF.

V gene TRBV6-5 combines with J gene TRBJ1-2; D unclear. The CDR3 has 10 residues. CDR1 MNHEY and CDR2 SVGAGI come from the germline V gene. V was shortened by 8 bases and J by 4 bases, with 5 bases between the two germline ends. The CDR3 DNA is TGTGCCAGCGATGGCTATGGCTACACCTTC. Translating gives CASDGYGYTF.

Only one count was recorded for this clone. The chain carries TRBV18 and TRBJ1-1; D may be TRBD1 (6 bases). Between the trimmed V and J ends, which lost 3 bases and 4 bases, there was a span of 12 bases. This CDR3 has 14 residues. Germline V gives CDR1 KGHSH, CDR2 LQKENI. CDR3 coding DNA: TGTGCCAGCTCACCCTCGGAGGGGGGCACTGAAGCTTTCTTT. It is translated as CASSPSEGGTEAFF.

The chain is built from TRBV24-1 and TRBJ2-1; 11 bases map to TRBD2. This CDR3 comprises 15 residues. Germline-derived CDR1 and CDR2 are KGHDR and SFDVKD. V shed 3 bases, J shed 10 bases, and the junction held 7 bases outside the gene matches. CDR3 loop: CATSDPSGGRVEQFF. As DNA, the CDR3 is TGTGCCACCAGTGATCCTAGCGGGGGGCGGGTAGAGCAGTTCTTC.

The chain links TRBV10-3 to TRBJ1-2, with D unclear. The CDR3 is 15 amino acids. Trimming left V 10 bases short and J 0 bases short, with 18 bases between. Looked up from germline, CDR1 is ENHRY and CDR2 is SYGVKD. DNA for the CDR3: TGTGCCACCGCCGGGCTGGTCGAGACTAACTATGGCTACACCTTC. This translates into CATAGLVETNYGYTF.

The chain joins TRBV6-2 or TRBV6-3 to TRBJ2-1; the match to TRBD2 covers 10 bases. This CDR3 comprises 16 residues. The germline V gene encodes CDR1 MNHEY and CDR2 SVGEGT. J gave up 4 bases and V 4 bases, and 7 bases lay outside the gene matches. Here the CDR3 reads CASSWLGAGGYNEQFF. The DNA of the CDR3 is TGTGCCAGCAGTTGGCTGGGAGCGGGGGGGTACAATGAGCAGTTCTTC.

The chain is built from TRBV6-2 or TRBV6-3 and TRBJ2-2; D remains unclear. Trimming cost V 4 bases and J 0 bases, with 12 bases left between them. This CDR3 is 16 amino acids long. Germline values: CDR1 MNHEY, CDR2 SVGEGT. The CDR3 loop reads CASSSYHIANTGELFF. The CDR3 nucleotides are TGTGCCAGCAGTTCCTATCACATAGCGAACACCGGGGAGCTGTTTTTT.

The chain couples TRBV3-1 (or the pseudogene TRBV3-2) to TRBJ1-1, with 8 bases lining up with TRBD1. The CDR3 is 15 residues long. Germline values: CDR1 LGHDT, CDR2 YNNKEL (reference sequence). J lost 5 bases, V lost 2 bases, and 7 bases had no gene match. The CDR3 DNA reads as TGTGCCAGCAGCCAACCTAGGACAGGGTGGACTGAAGCTTTCTTT. Protein: CASSQPRTGWTEAFF.

The CDR3 protein is CASSQEAWVHYGYTF. The CDR3, as DNA: TGCGCCAGCAGCCAAGAGGCGTGGGTACACTATGGCTACACCTTC. The chain uses TRBV4-1 and TRBJ1-2, with D unresolved. Germline CDR1 and CDR2: MGHRA and YSYEKL. The CDR3 loop spans 15 amino acids. Trimming removed 0 bases at V and 3 bases at J, with 11 bases between.

The J gene is TRBJ1-2, the V gene TRBV12-5; D gene uncertain. There are 15 residues in the CDR3. CDR1 and CDR2 (germline): LGHNT, FRNRAP. Trimming pared 5 bases from V and 5 bases from J, leaving 18 bases between. CDR3 DNA: TGTGCTAGTGGTCCCCGCTTTTTCGGGCAGTATGGCTACACCTTC. This translates into CASGPRFFGQYGYTF.